This entry lists 29 T cell receptor beta chains sequenced from one sample in a study of identical twins. One entry per CDR3 protein results from TCRdb running MiXCR on the 5' RACE reads. The repertoire consists of under 900,000 distinct CDR3 sequences, with roughly an eighth occurring once and the leading ten covering 1.5% to 2%. These data were also reused for a study on yellow fever vaccine responses in identical twins.

The sample taken for sequencing was PBMCs. These receptors all come from a woman younger than 35 in good health.

This clonotype has only a few counts. The gene calls are TRBV24-1 and TRBJ1-5; 8 bases line up with TRBD1. This CDR3 region has 17 residues. Germline V gene sequence: CDR1 KGHDR, CDR2 SFDVKD. V was clipped by 3 bases and J by 5 bases; unmatched bases: 11. In DNA, the CDR3 is TGTGCCACCAGTGATACCAAAACAGGGGGTCTCGATCAGCCCCAGCATTTT. This translates into CATSDTKTGGLDQPQHF.

In its sample, this clonotype was seen a few times. Germline and junction disagree at one end, which may indicate a read error. The chain combines TRBV12-3 or TRBV12-4 with TRBJ2-2; perhaps TRBD2 as D (5 bases). The CDR3 is made up of 14 amino acids. CDR3 bases: TGTGCCACCAGTAGTGGGAGCAGCACCGGGGAGCTGTTTTTT. This encodes CATSSGSSTGELFF.

This clonotype was seen a handful of times. The rearrangement joins TRBV5-1 to TRBJ1-6, with no clear D. The germline gives CDR1 SGHRS, CDR2 YFSETQ. This CDR3 has 17 amino acids. With 0 bases removed from V and 0 bases from J, the gap between germline ends came to 10 bases. CDR3 sequence reads: CASSLDSHSSYNSPLHF. CDR3 nucleotides: TGCGCCAGCAGCTTGGACAGCCACAGCTCCTATAATTCACCCCTCCACTTT. The full variable domain, rest sourced from reference TRBV5-1 and TRBJ1-6, is KAGVTQTPRYLIKTRGQQVTLSCSPISGHRSVSWYQQTPGQGLQFLFEYFSETQRNKGNFPGRFSGRQFSNSRSEMNVSTLELGDSALYLCASSLDSHSSYNSPLHFGNGTRLTVT.

This clonotype has more than one count but fewer than ten. V usage is TRBV6-5 and J usage is TRBJ2-1, with unresolved D. This CDR3 contains 14 residues. The V gene's germline CDR1 is MNHEY and CDR2 SVGAGI. V shed 0 bases and J shed 8 bases, with 11 bases lying between them. The CDR3 is CASSYSDWSDEQFF. CDR3 DNA: TGTGCCAGCAGTTACTCGGATTGGAGCGATGAGCAGTTCTTC.

This clonotype has at least ten counts. The rearrangement links TRBV7-9 to TRBJ1-1; D not resolved. This CDR3 contains 13 residues. The germline V gene encodes CDR1 SEHNR and CDR2 FQNEAQ (reference sequence). V gave up 3 bases and J gave up 0 bases, with 5 bases separating them. The CDR3 is CASSLYLNTEAFF. In DNA, the CDR3 is TGTGCCAGCAGCTTGTACCTGAACACTGAAGCTTTCTTT.

The V and J genes are TRBV20-1 and TRBJ2-7; 9 bases line up with TRBD1. V dropped 5 bases and J dropped 3; count of bases not matched to a gene: 2. Per the germline V gene, CDR1 is DFQATT and CDR2 is SNEGSKA (reference sequence). The CDR3 has 12 amino acids. CDR3 region: CSASGQGYEQYV. The CDR3 DNA follows: TGCAGTGCTTCGGGACAGGGCTACGAGCAGTACGTC.

The V gene is TRBV28, the J gene TRBJ2-3, with 7 bases fitting TRBD2. CDR3 length: 16 amino acids. CDR1 MDHEN and CDR2 SYDVKM come from the germline V gene. V trimming: 1 base; J trimming: 0 bases; junction bases outside the gene matches: 4. The CDR3 is CASSLFGGGSTDTQYF. DNA for the CDR3: TGTGCCAGCAGTTTATTCGGCGGGGGAAGCACAGATACGCAGTATTTT. Based on the CDR3 plus reference TRBV28 and TRBJ2-3, the full variable domain is DVKVTQSSRYLVKRTGEKVFLECVQDMDHENMFWYRQDPGLGLRLIYFSYDVKMKEKGDIPEGYSVSREKKERFSLILESASTNQTSMYLCASSLFGGGSTDTQYFGPGTRLTVL.

The V call is TRBV28, the J call TRBJ2-5; possibly TRBD2 for D (5 bases). CDR1 MDHEN and CDR2 SYDVKM come from the germline V gene. The CDR3 loop spans 13 amino acids. The ends were cut back, 3 bases at V and 5 bases at J, with 10 bases in the middle. CDR3 region: CASSFRGYETQYF. The CDR3 DNA reads as TGTGCCAGCAGTTTTCGAGGGTATGAGACCCAGTACTTC. Complete variable domain (other parts from reference TRBV28 and TRBJ2-5): DVKVTQSSRYLVKRTGEKVFLECVQDMDHENMFWYRQDPGLGLRLIYFSYDVKMKEKGDIPEGYSVSREKKERFSLILESASTNQTSMYLCASSFRGYETQYFGPGTRLLVL.

The table lists this clonotype with a few counts. The chain combines TRBV12-3 or TRBV12-4 with TRBJ1-1, with D possibly TRBD1 on 6 matching bases. Trimming shortened V by 6 bases and J by 3 bases, and 11 bases separated the two germline ends. The length of the CDR3 is 13 residues. The CDR3 is CASRTGAYTEAFF. Written as DNA, the CDR3 is TGTGCCAGCAGGACAGGCGCTTACACTGAAGCTTTCTTT.

V and J are TRBV10-2 and TRBJ1-1; maybe TRBD1 (5 bases). The V end was cut by 6 bases, the J end by 2 bases, with 13 bases between. The CDR3 has 14 residues. Germline V CDR1 and CDR2: WSHSY, SAAADI. The CDR3 spells CASRAKGFNTEAFF. In DNA, the CDR3 is TGCGCCAGCAGAGCGAAGGGGTTTAACACTGAAGCTTTCTTT.

There are a few counts of this clonotype. V is TRBV4-1 and J is TRBJ2-7; D assignment may be TRBD1 or TRBD2 (6 bases each). The CDR3 extends over 16 amino acids. Germline V gene data show CDR1 as MGHRA and CDR2 as YSYEKL. Deletions cut 1 base from V and 1 base from J, with 14 bases between. The DNA for the CDR3 is TGCGCCAGCAGCCAAGGCGGGACACGTAATTCCTACGAGCAGTACTTC. This translates into CASSQGGTRNSYEQYF.

The rearrangement uses TRBV15 and TRBJ1-2, with 8 positions matching TRBD1. Trimming at V came to 7 bases and at J to 2 bases, leaving 9 bases not matched to a gene. CDR3 length: 15 amino acids. The V gene's germline CDR1 is LNHNV and CDR2 YYDKDF (reference sequence). As DNA, the CDR3 is TGTGCCACCACCATGGACAGGGATAGGAACTATGGCTACACCTTC. As protein: CATTMDRDRNYGYTF.

V is TRBV4-1 and J is TRBJ2-3; tentatively, D is TRBD1 (5 bases). Between the trimmed V and J ends, which lost 2 bases and 2 bases, there was a span of 11 bases. CDR3 length: 15 residues. Germline loops: CDR1 MGHRA, CDR2 YSYEKL. CDR3 bases: TGCGCCAGCAGCCAACCTCCAGGGTTCACAGATACGCAGTATTTT. Translating it yields CASSQPPGFTDTQYF.

V gene TRBV20-1 combines with J gene TRBJ2-1; no clear D gene. The ends were cut back, 2 bases at V and 9 bases at J, with 17 bases in the middle. There are 14 residues in the CDR3. The germline CDR1 and CDR2 sequences are DFQATT and SNEGSKA (reference sequence). The CDR3 sequence: CSARSSGRIIEQFF. The CDR3 coding sequence is TGCAGTGCTAGAAGTTCAGGACGCATCATTGAGCAGTTCTTC.

This clonotype was picked up a small number of times. V gene TRBV5-1 combines with J gene TRBJ2-5; 9 bases match TRBD2. This CDR3 contains 19 residues. Germline V gene lookup returns CDR1 SGHRS and CDR2 YFSETQ. V shed 2 bases, J shed 3 bases, and the junction held 17 bases outside the gene matches. CDR3 nucleotides: TGCGCCAGCAGCTTTGCAGTTTCGGGGCTAGCGGGGCCTAAAGAGACCCAGTACTTC. Its translation is CASSFAVSGLAGPKETQYF.

A few counts support this clonotype. The chain joins TRBV6-4 to TRBJ2-3; D is perhaps TRBD1 or TRBD2 (6 bases each). Germline V CDR1 and CDR2: MRHNA, SNTAGT. The length of the CDR3 is 14 residues. V was pared by 3 bases and J by 2 bases, with 9 bases between. DNA of the CDR3: TGTGCCAGCAGTGATACGGGGGCCACAGATACGCAGTATTTT. This codes for CASSDTGATDTQYF.

This clonotype was seen more than once but under ten times. The gene calls are TRBV7-9 and TRBJ2-3, with D uncertain. V was pared by 3 bases and J by 0 bases, with 7 bases between. The CDR3 covers 14 residues. CDR1 SEHNR and CDR2 FQNEAQ come from the germline V gene (reference sequence). The CDR3 here is CASSLRFSTDTQYF. The CDR3 DNA is TGTGCCAGCAGCTTGAGATTTAGCACAGATACGCAGTATTTT.

This clonotype was recorded a few times. Here the CDR3 DNA reads TGTGCCAGCAGCCAGGACAGCCGAATCGGAAAACTGTTTTTT. It codes for CASSQDSRIGKLFF. The V call is TRBV5-4, the J call TRBJ1-4, with D possibly being TRBD1 (6 bases). The V end lost 4 bases, the J end lost 10 bases, and 17 bases lay between the germline ends. The CDR3 loop spans 14 amino acids. In germline, CDR1 is SGHNT, CDR2 YYREEE (reference sequence).

This clonotype was counted between two and nine times. This chain joins TRBV12-3 or TRBV12-4 and TRBJ2-1; 14 positions match TRBD2. V lost 6 bases to trimming and J lost 9 bases; unmatched junction nucleotides: 10. The CDR3 extends over 16 amino acids. CDR3 DNA sequence: TGTGCCAGCAGCGATACCGGGACTAGCGGGAGTGGTGAGCAGTTCTTC. Protein sequence: CASSDTGTSGSGEQFF.

This clonotype was detected ten times or more. This chain connects TRBV12-3 or TRBV12-4 to TRBJ2-1, with 7 bases that match TRBD2. V was clipped by 7 bases and J by 9 bases; unmatched bases: 12. The CDR3 consists of 14 residues. This chain's CDR3 is CASTPPGGGSEQFF. CDR3 sequence (DNA): TGTGCCAGCACCCCCCCAGGTGGCGGGAGTGAGCAGTTCTTC.

This chain uses TRBV5-4 with TRBJ2-5; weak D call: TRBD2 (7 bases). Germline CDR1 is SGHNT and CDR2 is YYREEE (reference sequence). V was pared by 0 bases and J by 7 bases, with 13 bases between. The CDR3 length is 14 residues. The CDR3, as DNA: TGTGCCAGCAGCTTGGATCCTAGGGGGGGGACCCAGTACTTC. The encoded protein is CASSLDPRGGTQYF.

V usage is TRBV12-3 or TRBV12-4 and J usage is TRBJ2-7; D may be TRBD1 (5 bases). CDR3 length: 13 amino acids. Trimming removed 3 bases from V and 3 bases from J, with 9 bases in between. This CDR3 is CASSLGPYYEQYF. CDR3 DNA: TGTGCCAGCAGTTTGGGGCCATACTACGAGCAGTACTTC.

This clonotype has a handful of counts. The chain has TRBV7-9 and TRBJ2-1; 9 nucleotides agree with TRBD1. Germline lookup yields CDR1 SEHNR and CDR2 FQNEAQ (reference sequence). The junction had 9 bases not matched to a gene; V was cut back by 3 bases and J by 6 bases. This CDR3 has 16 residues. Here the CDR3 reads CASSFLTRTGVNEQFF. The CDR3, as DNA: TGTGCCAGCAGCTTCCTCACTCGGACAGGGGTCAATGAGCAGTTCTTC.

This clonotype was recorded at least ten times. The gene calls are TRBV12-3 or TRBV12-4 and TRBJ2-3; weak D call: TRBD2 (5 bases). V was cut by 3 bases and J by 0 bases, with 7 bases left in between. CDR3 length: 14 residues. The CDR3 DNA is TGTGCCAGCAGTTTCGACTACAGCACAGATACGCAGTATTTT. It encodes CASSFDYSTDTQYF.

At least ten counts were recorded for this clonotype. The J gene is TRBJ1-1, the V gene TRBV12-3 or TRBV12-4, with D uncertain. Between the trimmed V and J ends, which lost 7 bases and 10 bases, there was a span of 16 bases. The CDR3 covers 12 residues. This CDR3 is CASTQSPMGAFF. The CDR3 DNA reads TGTGCCAGCACCCAGAGCCCCATGGGAGCTTTCTTT.

The V gene is TRBV12-3 or TRBV12-4, the J gene TRBJ2-3; 14 bases match TRBD2. The CDR3 spans 16 residues. Trimming removed 10 bases from V and 2 bases from J; junction bases left unmatched: 8. The CDR3 is CATLGLAGVNTDTQYF. In nucleotides, the CDR3 is TGTGCCACCTTGGGACTAGCGGGAGTTAACACAGATACGCAGTATTTT.

Ten or more counts support this clonotype. The CDR3 loop is CASSWVTGGGQPQHF. The CDR3 region has the DNA TGTGCCAGCAGTTGGGTCACAGGGGGCGGCCAGCCCCAGCATTTT. This chain links TRBV12-3 or TRBV12-4 with TRBJ1-5, with 9 bases fitting TRBD1. The V and J ends lost 4 bases and 7 bases, in that order; junction bases with no gene match: 8. This CDR3 spans 15 amino acids.

The chain is built from TRBV5-1 and TRBJ1-1, with 7 bases identical to TRBD1. The V gene end was trimmed by 3 bases and the J gene end by 0 bases; junction bases not matched to a gene: 8. Germline values: CDR1 SGHRS, CDR2 YFSETQ. The CDR3 extends over 16 amino acids. The CDR3 sequence is CASSWKTGSMNTEAFF. The CDR3 nucleotides read TGCGCCAGCAGCTGGAAGACAGGGAGTATGAACACTGAAGCTTTCTTT. The full variable domain, rest sourced from reference TRBV5-1 and TRBJ1-1, is KAGVTQTPRYLIKTRGQQVTLSCSPISGHRSVSWYQQTPGQGLQFLFEYFSETQRNKGNFPGRFSGRQFSNSRSEMNVSTLELGDSALYLCASSWKTGSMNTEAFFGQGTRLTVV.

There are a few counts of this clonotype. This chain uses TRBV7-9 with TRBJ2-1, with 7 nucleotides matching TRBD1. The CDR3 extends over 12 amino acids. Germline-derived CDR1 and CDR2 are SEHNR and FQNEAQ (reference sequence). With V trimmed by 8 bases and J by 7 bases, 5 bases remained unmatched. CDR3 protein: CASGTAANEQFF. CDR3 DNA sequence: TGTGCCAGCGGGACAGCCGCGAATGAGCAGTTCTTC.